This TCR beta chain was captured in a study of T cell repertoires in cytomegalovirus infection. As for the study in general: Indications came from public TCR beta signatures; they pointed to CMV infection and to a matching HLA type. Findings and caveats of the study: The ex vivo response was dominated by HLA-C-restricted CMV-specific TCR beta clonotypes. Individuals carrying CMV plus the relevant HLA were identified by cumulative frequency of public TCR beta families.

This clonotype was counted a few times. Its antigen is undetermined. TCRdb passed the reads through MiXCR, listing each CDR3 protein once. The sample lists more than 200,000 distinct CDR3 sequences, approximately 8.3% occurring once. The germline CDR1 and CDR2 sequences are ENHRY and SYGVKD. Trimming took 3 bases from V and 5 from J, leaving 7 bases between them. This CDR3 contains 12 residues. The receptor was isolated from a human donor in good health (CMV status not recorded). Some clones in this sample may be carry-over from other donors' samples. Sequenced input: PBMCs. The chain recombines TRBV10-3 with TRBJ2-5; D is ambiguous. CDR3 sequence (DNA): TGTGCCATCAGTGAAATGGGGGAGACCCAGTACTTC. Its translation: CAISEMGETQYF.